Shown below are 32 T cell receptor beta chains from a single sample sequenced in a study of blood T cell repertoires in COVID-19 (dated by TCRdb to between 2020 and 2021). The method behind the library was the immunoSEQ multiplex PCR assay. In its TCRdb copy, this immuneACCESS table keeps in-frame sequences only and misses some clones. Where compared with another copy, unresolved V genes explain less than half of these, and the others have no known cause. Here the sample has roughly 190,000 clones; about 83% occur a single time. Together, the top ten hold 2.9% of the sample. The sequenced sample was peripheral blood. These receptors came from a man aged 45-60 years with active or convalescent COVID-19.

This sequence joins TRBV5-4 and TRBJ1-1, with TRBD1 matching over 9 bases. The CDR3 covers 15 residues. The V and J ends lost 4 bases and 4 bases, in that order; junction bases with no gene match: 8. Per the germline V gene, CDR1 is SGHNT and CDR2 is YYREEE (reference sequence). This CDR3 is CASSLKQGAGTEAFF. The DNA of the CDR3 is TGTGCCAGCAGCCTAAAACAGGGGGCGGGCACTGAAGCTTTCTTT.

J is TRBJ1-5 and V is TRBV5-1; D might be TRBD1 (5 bases). The CDR3 has 15 residues. Germline V gene lookup returns CDR1 SGHRS and CDR2 YFSETQ. V shed 0 bases and J shed 0 bases, with 7 bases lying between them. The CDR3 loop reads CASSLADSSNQPQHF. The CDR3 region has the DNA TGCGCCAGCAGCTTGGCTGACAGTAGCAATCAGCCCCAGCATTTT. The full variable domain, completed using reference TRBV5-1 and TRBJ1-5, is KAGVTQTPRYLIKTRGQQVTLSCSPISGHRSVSWYQQTPGQGLQFLFEYFSETQRNKGNFPGRFSGRQFSNSRSEMNVSTLELGDSALYLCASSLADSSNQPQHFGDGTRLSIL.

The rearrangement joins TRBV3-1 (or the pseudogene TRBV3-2) to TRBJ1-1; D gene uncertain. Per the germline V gene, CDR1 is LGHDT and CDR2 is YNNKEL (reference sequence). This CDR3 spans 13 amino acids. Trimming removed 6 bases from V and 10 bases from J, with 18 bases in between. This CDR3 reads CASRPGHNSPAFF. The CDR3 DNA sequence: TGTGCCAGCAGGCCGGGTCACAACTCTCCAGCTTTCTTT.

This chain connects TRBV7-9 to TRBJ2-3; 9 nucleotides align to TRBD2. Germline-derived CDR1 and CDR2 are SEHNR and FQNEAQ (reference sequence). This CDR3 has 16 residues. The junction had 8 bases not matched to a gene; V was cut back by 5 bases and J by 2 bases. CDR3 sequence: CASSPGAGGYTDTQYF. Written as DNA, the CDR3 is TGTGCCAGCAGCCCAGGGGCGGGAGGGTACACAGATACGCAGTATTTT.

The gene calls are TRBV7-9 and TRBJ2-7; 10 bases are a match to TRBD1. Germline CDR1 SEHNR, CDR2 FQNEAQ (reference sequence). CDR3 length: 15 residues. Unmatched junction bases numbered 4, after V lost 5 bases and J lost 0 bases. Here the CDR3 reads CASSEGQGYSYEQYF. CDR3 in DNA: TGTGCCAGCAGCGAGGGACAGGGGTACTCCTACGAGCAGTACTTC.

V usage is TRBV11-2 and J usage is TRBJ2-2; TRBD2 agrees at 12 bases. Trimming removed 5 bases from V and 4 bases from J; junction bases left unmatched: 5. The CDR3 is 16 residues long. Germline V lookup: CDR1 SGHAT, CDR2 FQNNGV. CDR3 DNA: TGTGCCAGCAGCCAACTAGCGGGAGGACTCACCGGGGAGCTGTTTTTT. Translating it yields CASSQLAGGLTGELFF. The variable domain in full, with the rest retrieved from reference TRBV11-2 and TRBJ2-2, is EAGVAQSPRYKIIEKRQSVAFWCNPISGHATLYWYQQILGQGPKLLIQFQNNGVVDDSQLPKDRFSAERLKGVDSTLKIQPAKLEDSAVYLCASSQLAGGLTGELFFGEGSRLTVL.

The genes are TRBV27 and TRBJ2-7; 9 bases fit TRBD1. Per germline, CDR1 MNHEY and CDR2 SMNVEV (reference sequence). This CDR3 has 15 residues. V gave up 2 bases and J gave up 5 bases; unmatched junction bases: 7. CDR3 protein: CASSLMGQGTDEQYF. The CDR3, as DNA: TGTGCCAGCAGTTTAATGGGACAGGGTACCGACGAGCAGTACTTC.

In this sample, this clone turned up a few times. V and J are TRBV27 and TRBJ1-1; 9 bases are shared with TRBD1. J gave up 8 bases and V 1 base, and 23 bases lay outside the gene matches. Germline V CDR1 and CDR2: MNHEY, SMNVEV (reference sequence). The CDR3 is made up of 20 amino acids. Written as DNA, the CDR3 is TGTGCCAGCAGTTTATTTCCCCACATCTTAAGGACAGGGGTGACTGTCGAAGCTTTCTTT. Its protein product is CASSLFPHILRTGVTVEAFF.

This chain connects TRBV7-6 to TRBJ2-1, with TRBD2 identical over 9 bases. The CDR3 contains 14 residues. Germline CDR1 reads SGHVS; CDR2 reads FNYEAQ. J gave up 7 bases and V 5 bases, and 6 bases lay outside the gene matches. The CDR3 region has the DNA TGTGCCAGCAGCCCAGGGACTAGCAGGAATGAGCAGTTCTTC. It specifies CASSPGTSRNEQFF.

This clone was recorded a few times. The chain couples TRBV6-5 to TRBJ1-2, with no clear D. The CDR3 runs 15 residues. Germline-derived CDR1 and CDR2 are MNHEY and SVGAGI. The ends were cut back, 2 bases at V and 4 bases at J, with 14 bases in the middle. The CDR3 here is CASSYGGRPFYGYTF. DNA for the CDR3: TGTGCCAGCAGTTACGGTGGCAGGCCCTTCTATGGCTACACCTTC.

This clone appeared a few times. The V gene is TRBV9, the J gene TRBJ1-5; possibly TRBD1 for D (6 bases). The ends were cut back, 4 bases at V and 7 bases at J, with 18 bases in the middle. Germline V gene lookup returns CDR1 SGDLS and CDR2 YYNGEE. The CDR3 contains 15 residues. As DNA, the CDR3 is TGTGCCAGCAGCCCAGGCCCGGGGGGCGGGCAGCCCCAGCATTTT. It codes for CASSPGPGGGQPQHF. Full variable domain (rest looked up from reference TRBV9 and TRBJ1-5): DSGVTQTPKHLITATGQRVTLRCSPRSGDLSVYWYQQSLDQGLQFLIQYYNGEERAKGNILERFSAQQFPDLHSELNLSSLELGDSALYFCASSPGPGGGQPQHFGDGTRLSIL.

This chain connects TRBV6-2 or TRBV6-3 to TRBJ1-1; D ambiguous. Trimming removed 0 bases from V and 1 base from J, with 12 bases in between. The CDR3 is made up of 16 amino acids. Germline values: CDR1 MNHEY, CDR2 SVGEGT. CDR3 sequence: CASSYSKAGPNTEAFF. DNA for the CDR3: TGTGCCAGCAGTTACTCGAAGGCAGGCCCGAACACTGAAGCTTTCTTT.

The J gene is TRBJ2-6, the V gene TRBV3-1 (or the pseudogene TRBV3-2), with D maybe TRBD1 (5 bases). This CDR3 spans 15 amino acids. Per germline, CDR1 LGHDT and CDR2 YNNKEL (reference sequence). V was trimmed by 1 base and J by 2 bases, leaving 6 bases between them. DNA of the CDR3: TGTGCCAGCAGCCAAGCACAGGCTGGGGCCAACGTCCTGACTTTC. Translation gives CASSQAQAGANVLTF.

The chain is built from TRBV2 and TRBJ1-5; no clear D. CDR1 SNHLY and CDR2 FYNNEI come from the germline V gene. This CDR3 spans 17 amino acids. Trimming removed 3 bases at V and 8 bases at J, with 23 bases between. The CDR3 loop is CASSDRVEATISEPQHF. The CDR3 DNA is TGTGCCAGCAGTGATCGGGTAGAGGCCACTATATCGGAGCCCCAGCATTTT.

The genes are TRBV19 and TRBJ1-1, with 12 positions matching TRBD1. The length of the CDR3 is 16 residues. V trimming: 3 bases; J trimming: 5 bases; junction bases outside the gene matches: 7. Germline V gives CDR1 LNHDA, CDR2 SQIVND (reference sequence). The CDR3 region is CASSMGQGARWTEAFF. DNA of the CDR3: TGTGCCAGTAGTATGGGACAGGGGGCGCGTTGGACTGAAGCTTTCTTT.

The chain carries TRBV27 and TRBJ2-7; 10 nucleotides line up with TRBD1. This CDR3 has 16 amino acids. The germline V gene has CDR1 MNHEY and CDR2 SMNVEV (reference sequence). J lost 7 bases, V lost 6 bases, and 15 bases had no gene match. CDR3 sequence: CASSYGSGTGVEEQYF. Here the CDR3 DNA reads TGTGCCAGCAGCTATGGATCAGGGACAGGGGTGGAGGAGCAGTACTTC.

The chain carries TRBV14 and TRBJ2-5; 9 nucleotides line up with TRBD1. The V gene's germline CDR1 is SGHDN and CDR2 FVKESK. This CDR3 has 15 amino acids. With V trimmed by 4 bases and J by 5 bases, 8 bases remained unmatched. The CDR3 loop is CASSLRQGGRETQYF. CDR3 bases: TGTGCCAGCAGCCTCCGACAGGGGGGAAGGGAGACCCAGTACTTC.

V gene TRBV30 combines with J gene TRBJ1-1; weak D call: TRBD1 (5 bases). V shed 3 bases and J shed 2 bases, with 10 bases lying between them. CDR1 is GTSNPN, CDR2 SVGIG, per germline (reference sequence). This CDR3 is 13 amino acids long. As DNA, the CDR3 is TGTGCCTGGAGCCTGACAGCAAACACTGAAGCTTTCTTT. It yields the protein CAWSLTANTEAFF.

The genes are TRBV2 and TRBJ2-2, with TRBD2 identical over 12 bases. Trimming cost V 5 bases and J 4 bases; bases outside gene matches: 5. CDR3 length equals 16 residues. Germline CDR1 is SNHLY and CDR2 is FYNNEI. CDR3 region: CASSKTSGRTTGELFF. The DNA of the CDR3 is TGTGCCAGCAGTAAAACTAGCGGGAGGACCACCGGGGAGCTGTTTTTT.

The gene calls are TRBV5-6 and TRBJ2-3, with D hard to call. CDR1 is SGHDT, CDR2 YYEEEE, per germline. The CDR3 is 14 amino acids. V was clipped by 1 base and J by 5 bases, with 11 bases between them. This CDR3 is CASSLRPGIDTQYF. The CDR3 DNA sequence: TGTGCCAGCAGCTTGAGGCCAGGTATAGATACGCAGTATTTT.

CDR3 loop: CAWSVGQVMNTEAFF. The CDR3 coding sequence is TGTGCCTGGAGTGTGGGGCAGGTCATGAACACTGAAGCTTTCTTT. V usage is TRBV30 and J usage is TRBJ1-1, with D maybe TRBD1 (5 bases). Trimming stripped 0 bases from V and 0 bases from J, with 11 bases between. Looked up from germline, CDR1 is GTSNPN and CDR2 is SVGIG (reference sequence). The CDR3 extends over 15 amino acids.

This rearrangement joins TRBV7-8 to TRBJ2-7; 12 nucleotides match TRBD1. Trimming at V came to 1 base and at J to 6 bases, leaving 7 bases not matched to a gene. The CDR3 totals 16 residues. The V gene's germline CDR1 is SGHVS and CDR2 FQNEAQ. As DNA, the CDR3 is TGTGCCAGCAGCTTAGACCCGGGACAGGGGGCGGTCGAGCAGTACTTC. Amino acids: CASSLDPGQGAVEQYF.

This clone was picked up one time. V gene TRBV6-5 combines with J gene TRBJ2-1; 8 bases are a match to TRBD1. Germline V lookup: CDR1 MNHEY, CDR2 SVGAGI. Unmatched junction bases numbered 5, after V lost 0 bases and J lost 7 bases. The CDR3 sequence is 15 residues long. The CDR3 reads CASSYSGQAENEQFF. The CDR3 nucleotides are TGTGCCAGCAGTTACTCGGGACAGGCTGAGAATGAGCAGTTCTTC.

The chain uses TRBV19 and TRBJ1-5; D might be TRBD1 (5 bases). CDR3 length: 14 residues. CDR1 LNHDA and CDR2 SQIVND come from the germline V gene (reference sequence). Trimming cost V 3 bases and J 7 bases, with 13 bases left between them. DNA of the CDR3: TGTGCCAGTAGTATGGGGCCCGAAGGGCAGCCCCAGCATTTT. Its protein is CASSMGPEGQPQHF.

The chain is built from TRBV5-4 and TRBJ2-1; 8 bases map to TRBD2. J was trimmed by 6 bases and V by 1 base; bases with no gene match: 6. There are 15 residues in the CDR3. Germline V gives CDR1 SGHNT, CDR2 YYREEE (reference sequence). This CDR3 is CASSLFNREGNEQFF. CDR3 coding DNA: TGTGCCAGCAGCTTGTTTAACCGGGAGGGCAATGAGCAGTTCTTC.

The V and J genes are TRBV28 and TRBJ2-7, with no clear D. Trimming stripped 6 bases from V and 3 bases from J, with 9 bases between. Germline assignment: CDR1 MDHEN and CDR2 SYDVKM. This CDR3 has 12 amino acids. The CDR3 sequence is CASSTDNYEQYF. CDR3 nucleotide sequence: TGTGCCAGCAGCACCGACAACTACGAGCAGTACTTC.

The chain combines TRBV29-1 with TRBJ1-1; TRBD1 agrees at 8 bases. CDR3 length: 14 amino acids. The germline CDR1 and CDR2 sequences are SQVTM and ANQGSEA. Losses at the gene ends were 3 bases for V and 7 bases for J; bases not matched to a gene: 10. CDR3: CSVDGRGQFDEAFF. As DNA, the CDR3 is TGCAGCGTTGACGGCAGGGGGCAGTTCGATGAAGCTTTCTTT.

Only a few counts were recorded for this clone. The chain employs TRBV11-2 and TRBJ1-1; unclear D gene. CDR1 is SGHAT and CDR2 is FQNNGV in the germline V gene. Trimming pared 1 base from V and 1 base from J, leaving 7 bases between. The CDR3 extends over 14 amino acids. The CDR3 coding sequence is TGTGCCAGCAGCTTAGCGGGTCAGAACACTGAAGCTTTCTTT. This encodes CASSLAGQNTEAFF.

The rearrangement joins TRBV28 to TRBJ1-2; D is unresolved. This CDR3 has 13 residues. V gave up 11 bases and J gave up 0 bases, with 13 bases separating them. Looked up from germline, CDR1 is MDHEN and CDR2 is SYDVKM. The CDR3 nucleotides are TGTGCCGTGGGCAGGCCGGCTAACTATGGCTACACCTTC. Amino acids: CAVGRPANYGYTF.

This rearrangement joins TRBV9 to TRBJ1-3, with D possibly TRBD1 on 6 matching bases. This CDR3 has 17 residues. Germline values: CDR1 SGDLS, CDR2 YYNGEE. Trimming removed 3 bases from V and 0 bases from J, with 16 bases in between. CDR3: CASSEAPGASSGNTIYF. The CDR3, as DNA: TGTGCCAGCAGCGAGGCTCCAGGGGCGTCCTCTGGAAACACCATATATTTT.

This chain links TRBV6-1 with TRBJ2-3; D remains unclear. V dropped 8 bases and J dropped 6 bases, with 12 bases sitting between them. The germline CDR1 and CDR2 sequences are MNHNS and SASEGT. The CDR3 contains 12 residues. This CDR3 is CASGPLGDTQYF. The CDR3 coding sequence is TGTGCCAGCGGGCCGCTTGGGGATACGCAGTATTTT.

V gene TRBV7-2 combines with J gene TRBJ2-1; no firm D call. Trimming took off 2 bases at V and 9 bases at J, with 11 bases between the two ends. Germline CDR1 reads SGHTA; CDR2 reads FQGNSA. The CDR3 has 13 residues. The CDR3 sequence is CASSLPSNIEQFF. CDR3 in DNA: TGTGCCAGCAGCTTACCCTCCAACATTGAGCAGTTCTTC.